A single sample is the source of the 21 T cell receptor beta chains below, sequenced in a study of OX40 agonist ivuxolimab in advanced cancers. The assay was immunoSEQ multiplex PCR, and TCRdb's table has in-frame clones only and misses some. The repertoire holds 55,000 to 80,000 clones, with about 90% as singletons. This material consisted of CD4+ or CD8+ T cells sorted from blood, taken in a trial of the OX40 agonist ivuxolimab. These receptors were taken from an adult with an advanced solid tumor such as melanoma, head and neck, liver or kidney cancer.

This rearrangement joins TRBV9 to TRBJ2-7; D is possibly TRBD1 (5 bases). V lost 0 bases and J 6 bases, leaving 16 bases between the germline ends. Germline V CDR1 and CDR2: SGDLS, YYNGEE. The CDR3 covers 15 residues. The CDR3 coding sequence is TGTGCCAGCAGCGTAGGGCAGGGCGGTTCCCTCGAGCAGTACTTC. This translates into CASSVGQGGSLEQYF.

V gene TRBV27 combines with J gene TRBJ1-2, with 7 bases aligning to TRBD1. The CDR3 is 14 amino acids. Per germline, CDR1 MNHEY and CDR2 SMNVEV (reference sequence). Unmatched junction bases numbered 12, after V lost 6 bases and J lost 8 bases. The CDR3 spells CASRQTGELRGYTF. In DNA, the CDR3 is TGTGCCAGCAGGCAAACAGGGGAGCTCCGCGGCTACACCTTC.

The V and J genes are TRBV2 and TRBJ1-2, with D perhaps TRBD1 (6 bases). Germline CDR1 and CDR2: SNHLY and FYNNEI. CDR3 length equals 16 residues. Trimming took 6 bases from V and 8 from J, leaving 25 bases between them. Here the CDR3 DNA reads TGTGCCAGCAGCCCGCACTCCGATAACAGGGTTAAGGGCTACACCTTC. Encoded protein: CASSPHSDNRVKGYTF.

This chain connects TRBV18 to TRBJ2-1, with unresolved D. Germline CDR1 reads KGHSH; CDR2 reads LQKENI. This CDR3 contains 16 residues. Trimming left V 2 bases short and J 0 bases short, with 11 bases between. Written as DNA, the CDR3 is TGTGCCAGCTCACCAAGCCACACGGGCTCCTACAATGAGCAGTTCTTC. It yields the protein CASSPSHTGSYNEQFF.

In this sample, this clone turned up a few times. The chain couples TRBV19 to TRBJ2-2, with D hard to call. Germline loops: CDR1 LNHDA, CDR2 SQIVND (reference sequence). Trimming took off 5 bases at V and 7 bases at J, with 8 bases between the two ends. This CDR3 has 12 amino acids. CDR3 amino acids: CASSPSRGELFF. The DNA for the CDR3 is TGTGCCAGTAGTCCATCCCGCGGGGAGCTGTTTTTT.

The genes are TRBV5-6 and TRBJ1-3; no clear D. In germline, CDR1 is SGHDT, CDR2 YYEEEE. The CDR3 runs 15 residues. V shed 1 base and J shed 0 bases, with 8 bases lying between them. This CDR3 is CASSLKTFSGNTIYF. CDR3 in DNA: TGTGCCAGCAGCTTGAAAACTTTCTCTGGAAACACCATATATTTT. Supplemented by reference TRBV5-6 and TRBJ1-3, the full variable domain reads DAGVTQSPTHLIKTRGQQVTLRCSPKSGHDTVSWYQQALGQGPQFIFQYYEEEERQRGNFPDRFSGHQFPNYSSELNVNALLLGDSALYLCASSLKTFSGNTIYFGEGSWLTVV.

The chain is built from TRBV7-2 and TRBJ2-2; D unclear. Trimming stripped 5 bases from V and 8 bases from J, with 12 bases between. CDR3 length: 13 residues. Per germline, CDR1 SGHTA and CDR2 FQGNSA. The CDR3 loop reads CASSPRPSGELFF. DNA for the CDR3: TGTGCCAGCAGCCCCCGGCCGAGTGGGGAGCTGTTTTTT.

The chain employs TRBV7-4 and TRBJ2-1, with TRBD1 identical over 9 bases. Trimming cost V 2 bases and J 7 bases; bases outside gene matches: 12. The CDR3 totals 17 residues. Per germline, CDR1 SGHVT and CDR2 SQSDAQ. CDR3 sequence: CASSLSWDREVWNEQFF. The DNA for the CDR3 is TGTGCCAGCAGCTTAAGCTGGGACAGGGAGGTGTGGAATGAGCAGTTCTTC.

This sequence joins TRBV7-9 and TRBJ2-7, with TRBD2 matching 7 bases. The V and J ends lost 5 bases and 3 bases, in that order; junction bases with no gene match: 7. The CDR3 totals 14 residues. Germline-derived CDR1 and CDR2 are SEHNR and FQNEAQ (reference sequence). The DNA of the CDR3 is TGTGCCAGCAGCCCCGGGGGAGGGCGCTACGAGCAGTACTTC. This gives the protein CASSPGGGRYEQYF.

In its sample, this clone was seen once. The DNA for the CDR3 is TGTGCCAGCAGCTTTAGGAGACAGGGGGCGGGAACCGGGGAGCTGTTTTTT. Its protein product is CASSFRRQGAGTGELFF. V gene TRBV11-1 combines with J gene TRBJ2-2, with TRBD1 matching over 10 bases. Germline CDR1 is SGHAT and CDR2 is FQDESV (reference sequence). The CDR3 sequence is 17 residues long. The J segment lost 5 bases and the V segment lost 3 bases, leaving 9 bases of the junction unmatched.

For this clone: Additional DNA sequences in this sample encode the identical CDR3. This sequence joins TRBV5-1 and TRBJ2-2; perhaps D is TRBD1 or TRBD2 (6 bases each). CDR3 size: 14 residues. Trimming shortened V by 0 bases and J by 6 bases, and 9 bases separated the two germline ends. Looked up from germline, CDR1 is SGHRS and CDR2 is YFSETQ. CDR3 sequence: CASSLEGGAGELFF. DNA of the CDR3: TGCGCCAGCAGCTTGGAGGGGGGTGCCGGGGAGCTGTTTTTT. Full variable domain (outside the CDR3, taken from reference TRBV5-1 and TRBJ2-2): KAGVTQTPRYLIKTRGQQVTLSCSPISGHRSVSWYQQTPGQGLQFLFEYFSETQRNKGNFPGRFSGRQFSNSRSEMNVSTLELGDSALYLCASSLEGGAGELFFGEGSRLTVL.

This clone was observed a single time. The rearrangement links TRBV6-1 to TRBJ2-7; D ambiguous. The ends were cut back, 3 bases at V and 3 bases at J, with 6 bases in the middle. Germline V gene sequence: CDR1 MNHNS, CDR2 SASEGT. The CDR3 runs to 12 residues. The CDR3 sequence is CASSEWDYEQYF. The CDR3, as DNA: TGTGCCAGCAGTGAGTGGGACTACGAGCAGTACTTC.

This clone was counted only a few times. The gene calls are TRBV15 and TRBJ1-5; no definite D call. V was shortened by 5 bases and J by 3 bases, with 14 bases between the two germline ends. The CDR3 has 15 residues. Germline values: CDR1 LNHNV, CDR2 YYDKDF (reference sequence). CDR3 amino acids: CATSPGGNNNQPQHF. CDR3 DNA sequence: TGTGCCACCAGCCCAGGAGGGAATAACAATCAGCCCCAGCATTTT.

This chain links TRBV6-1 with TRBJ1-2, with a possible D match to TRBD1 (5 bases). The germline gives CDR1 MNHNS, CDR2 SASEGT. This CDR3 has 14 amino acids. V was trimmed by 6 bases and J by 4 bases, leaving 15 bases between them. The CDR3 sequence is CASSWSREVYGYTF. CDR3 nucleotide sequence: TGTGCCAGCAGCTGGTCCAGGGAGGTCTATGGCTACACCTTC.

J is TRBJ1-4 and V is TRBV5-5, with no clear D. The CDR3 loop spans 15 amino acids. Germline V CDR1 and CDR2: SGHKS, YYEKEE (reference sequence). Trimming left V 4 bases short and J 7 bases short, with 17 bases between. The DNA for the CDR3 is TGTGCCAGCAGCCCAAAGTCGGAAAGACGTGAAAAACTGTTTTTT. This translates into CASSPKSERREKLFF. The full variable domain, rest sourced from reference TRBV5-5 and TRBJ1-4, is DAGVTQSPTHLIKTRGQQVTLRCSPISGHKSVSWYQQVLGQGPQFIFQYYEKEERGRGNFPDRFSARQFPNYSSELNVNALLLGDSALYLCASSPKSERREKLFFGSGTQLSVL.

This chain connects TRBV29-1 to TRBJ2-1, with 12 bases aligning to TRBD2. V lost 6 bases to trimming and J lost 8 bases; unmatched junction nucleotides: 2. The CDR3 has 12 residues. Germline V lookup: CDR1 SQVTM, CDR2 ANQGSEA. For the CDR3, the DNA is TGCAGCGTGACTAGCGGGAGCTATGAGCAGTTCTTC. This codes for CSVTSGSYEQFF.

The V gene is TRBV5-3, the J gene TRBJ1-5; no clear D. TRBV5-3 carries the ORF label, with uncertain function. With 1 base removed from V and 1 base from J, the gap between germline ends came to 6 bases. There are 14 residues in the CDR3. Written as DNA, the CDR3 is TGTGCCAGAAGCTTGAGTCCCAGCAATCAGCCCCAGCATTTT. It yields the protein CARSLSPSNQPQHF.

J is TRBJ1-3 and V is TRBV2; weak D call: TRBD1 (5 bases). The V end lost 1 base, the J end lost 8 bases, and 9 bases lay between the germline ends. The length of the CDR3 is 13 residues. The V gene's germline CDR1 is SNHLY and CDR2 FYNNEI. CDR3 in amino acids: CASSEEGWDTIYF. The CDR3 nucleotides read TGTGCCAGCAGTGAAGAGGGGTGGGACACCATATATTTT. Variable domain in full (rest from reference TRBV2 and TRBJ1-3): EPEVTQTPSHQVTQMGQEVILRCVPISNHLYFYWYRQILGQKVEFLVSFYNNEISEKSEIFDDQFSVERPDGSNFTLKIRSTKLEDSAMYFCASSEEGWDTIYFGEGSWLTVV.

In its sample, this clone was seen a few times. The chain employs TRBV5-1 and TRBJ1-1; 7 bases line up with TRBD1. The germline CDR1 and CDR2 sequences are SGHRS and YFSETQ. With 0 bases clipped from V and 1 base from J, the junction kept 0 bases outside the gene matches. This CDR3 contains 14 residues. For the CDR3, the DNA is TGCGCCAGCAGCTTGGGGGACAGGAACACTGAAGCTTTCTTT. Amino acid sequence: CASSLGDRNTEAFF.

The chain carries TRBV9 and TRBJ1-1; D is perhaps TRBD1 (6 bases). The germline V gene has CDR1 SGDLS and CDR2 YYNGEE. The CDR3 consists of 14 residues. V was cut by 0 bases and J by 5 bases, with 11 bases left in between. CDR3 in DNA: TGTGCCAGCAGCGTAGCAGGGGTAGGGACTGAAGCTTTCTTT. It translates to CASSVAGVGTEAFF.

This clone was observed a single time. The V and J genes are TRBV30 and TRBJ2-3; a weak D match, TRBD2 (6 bases). This CDR3 has 15 residues. V lost 5 bases to trimming and J lost 3 bases, with 18 bases between them. Germline CDR1 GTSNPN, CDR2 SVGIG (reference sequence). Here the CDR3 reads CAWGEAVMFTDTQYF. The CDR3, as DNA: TGTGCCTGGGGGGAGGCGGTAATGTTTACAGATACGCAGTATTTT.